These 13 T cell receptor beta chains share one sample of origin, sequenced in a study of OX40 agonist ivuxolimab in advanced cancers. The protocol was immunoSEQ multiplex PCR, while the TCRdb copy is restricted to in-frame clones and leaves out a portion. Found here are over 80,000 clones, more than 70% of them singletons; the top ten hold about 4%. The sequencing here drew on CD4+ or CD8+ T cells sorted from blood, taken in a trial of the OX40 agonist ivuxolimab. The receptors originated from an adult with an advanced solid tumor such as melanoma, head and neck, liver or kidney cancer.

The rearrangement joins TRBV25-1 to TRBJ2-5; D is unclear. This CDR3 comprises 13 residues. Trimming left V 11 bases short and J 2 bases short, with 15 bases between. Germline CDR1 and CDR2: MGHDK and SYGVNS. CDR3 sequence reads: CARPNVEQETQYF. The CDR3 nucleotides read TGTGCCCGCCCGAACGTGGAGCAAGAGACCCAGTACTTC.

CDR3 sequence: CASSRGQYGNIQYF. In DNA form, the CDR3 reads TGTGCCAGCAGCCGAGGACAGTATGGGAACATTCAGTACTTC. The chain recombines TRBV7-9 with TRBJ2-4; a weak D match, TRBD1 (6 bases). Trimming took 5 bases from V and 7 from J, leaving 15 bases between them. This CDR3 comprises 14 residues. Germline V CDR1 and CDR2: SEHNR, FQNEAQ (reference sequence). Based on the CDR3 plus reference TRBV7-9 and TRBJ2-4, the full variable domain is DTGVSQNPRHKITKRGQNVTFRCDPISEHNRLYWYRQTLGQGPEFLTYFQNEAQLEKSRLLSDRFSAERPKGSFSTLEIQRTEQGDSAMYLCASSRGQYGNIQYFGAGTRLSVL.

The chain couples TRBV7-2 to TRBJ2-2; D is undetermined. Trimming stripped 2 bases from V and 6 bases from J, with 13 bases between. Germline V gives CDR1 SGHTA, CDR2 FQGNSA. This CDR3 is built from 15 residues. The CDR3 here is CASSLSVADPGELFF. Here the CDR3 DNA reads TGTGCCAGCAGCTTATCGGTTGCGGACCCCGGGGAGCTGTTTTTT.

In DNA, the CDR3 is TGTGCCAGCAGTGAAGTCTTGGGACGTCCCTCCTATGGCTACACCTTC. Protein product: CASSEVLGRPSYGYTF. The chain combines TRBV6-1 with TRBJ1-2, with a tentative D call TRBD1 (5 bases). Trimming pared 1 base from V and 4 bases from J, leaving 16 bases between. CDR3 length: 16 amino acids. The V gene's germline CDR1 is MNHNS and CDR2 SASEGT.

This rearrangement joins TRBV15 to TRBJ1-5; D perhaps matches TRBD1 (5 bases). The ends were cut back, 1 base at V and 5 bases at J, with 9 bases in the middle. In germline, CDR1 is LNHNV, CDR2 YYDKDF (reference sequence). There are 14 residues in the CDR3. CDR3 sequence: CATSRAGGDQPQHF. CDR3 in DNA: TGTGCCACCAGCAGAGCGGGGGGAGATCAGCCCCAGCATTTT.

A single count supports this clone. V gene TRBV27 combines with J gene TRBJ2-2; 11 nucleotides align to TRBD2. V lost 5 bases to trimming and J lost 5 bases; unmatched junction nucleotides: 4. This CDR3 is 15 amino acids long. Germline CDR1 is MNHEY and CDR2 is SMNVEV (reference sequence). The CDR3, as DNA: TGTGCCAGCAGTACTAGCGGGAGTCCTACCGGGGAGCTGTTTTTT. Protein: CASSTSGSPTGELFF.

The V and J genes are TRBV9 and TRBJ2-1; 16 bases map to TRBD2. This CDR3 comprises 18 residues. After removal of 5 bases from V and 4 bases from J, the junction contained 9 bases not matched to a gene. Per the germline V gene, CDR1 is SGDLS and CDR2 is YYNGEE. The CDR3 reads CASSLPGLAGGRYNEQFF. The CDR3 DNA follows: TGTGCCAGCAGTCTACCGGGACTAGCGGGAGGGCGGTACAATGAGCAGTTCTTC.

This clone was found once. The chain recombines TRBV7-2 with TRBJ2-3; D not certain. V was trimmed by 2 bases and J by 0 bases, leaving 6 bases between them. The CDR3 runs to 14 residues. Germline CDR1 SGHTA, CDR2 FQGNSA. The CDR3 is CASSLPFSTDTQYF. The DNA for the CDR3 is TGTGCCAGCAGCTTACCCTTTAGCACAGATACGCAGTATTTT.

This chain uses TRBV7-8 with TRBJ2-1, with D unresolved. The V gene lost 5 bases and the J gene lost 9 bases, with 5 bases spanning the gap. In germline, CDR1 is SGHVS, CDR2 FQNEAQ. The CDR3 is made up of 10 amino acids. CDR3 protein: CASSPREQFF. In DNA form, the CDR3 reads TGTGCCAGCAGCCCCCGTGAGCAGTTCTTC.

The V gene is TRBV11-3, the J gene TRBJ2-7; possibly TRBD1 for D (5 bases). Germline-derived CDR1 and CDR2 are SGHNT and YENEEA. V lost 1 base, J lost 0 bases, and 10 bases lay in between. The CDR3 spans 15 residues. This CDR3 is CASSLGTSSSYEQYV. CDR3 sequence (DNA): TGTGCCAGCAGCTTAGGGACATCTAGCTCCTACGAGCAGTACGTC.

The chain couples TRBV6-1 to TRBJ2-7, with D hard to call. Trimming pared 3 bases from V and 6 bases from J, leaving 15 bases between. The CDR3 length is 14 residues. Germline V CDR1 and CDR2: MNHNS, SASEGT. Here the CDR3 reads CASSDRADLSEQYF. The CDR3 DNA reads as TGTGCCAGCAGTGATAGGGCAGACCTGAGCGAGCAGTACTTC.

This chain joins TRBV5-5 and TRBJ1-2, with D possibly matching TRBD1 (6 bases). V lost 4 bases to trimming and J lost 4 bases, with 17 bases between them. Germline V CDR1 and CDR2: SGHKS, YYEKEE (reference sequence). The CDR3 runs to 15 residues. The CDR3 nucleotides read TGTGCCAGCAGCGGTGGACAGCGACGTCCCTATGGCTACACCTTC. This encodes CASSGGQRRPYGYTF.

The chain recombines TRBV7-2 with TRBJ2-6; TRBD2 agrees at 14 bases. V shed 5 bases and J 3 bases; nucleotides not matched to a gene: 6. Germline V gene data show CDR1 as SGHTA and CDR2 as FQGNSA. This CDR3 has 18 residues. Here the CDR3 reads CASSPGLAGEVGANVLTF. The CDR3 bases are TGTGCCAGCAGCCCGGGACTAGCGGGAGAAGTTGGGGCCAACGTCCTGACTTTC.